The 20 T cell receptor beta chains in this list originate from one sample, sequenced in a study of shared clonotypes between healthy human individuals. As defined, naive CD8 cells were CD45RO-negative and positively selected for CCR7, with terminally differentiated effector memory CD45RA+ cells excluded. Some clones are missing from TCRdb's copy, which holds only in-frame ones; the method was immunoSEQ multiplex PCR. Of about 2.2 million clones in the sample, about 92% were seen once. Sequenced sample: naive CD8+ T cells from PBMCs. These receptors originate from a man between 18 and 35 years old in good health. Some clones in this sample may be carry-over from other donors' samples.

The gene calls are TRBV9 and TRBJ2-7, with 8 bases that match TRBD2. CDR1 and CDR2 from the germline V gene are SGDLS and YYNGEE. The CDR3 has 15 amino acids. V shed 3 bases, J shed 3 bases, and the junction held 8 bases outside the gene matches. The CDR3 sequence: CASSASGSPSYEQYF. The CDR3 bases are TGTGCCAGCAGCGCCAGCGGGAGCCCAAGCTACGAGCAGTACTTC.

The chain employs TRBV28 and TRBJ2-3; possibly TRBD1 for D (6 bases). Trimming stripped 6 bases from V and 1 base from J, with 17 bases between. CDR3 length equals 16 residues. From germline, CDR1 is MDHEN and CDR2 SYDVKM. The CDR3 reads CASSPARGRGTDTQYF. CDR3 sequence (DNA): TGTGCCAGCAGCCCGGCTAGGGGGAGAGGCACAGATACGCAGTATTTT.

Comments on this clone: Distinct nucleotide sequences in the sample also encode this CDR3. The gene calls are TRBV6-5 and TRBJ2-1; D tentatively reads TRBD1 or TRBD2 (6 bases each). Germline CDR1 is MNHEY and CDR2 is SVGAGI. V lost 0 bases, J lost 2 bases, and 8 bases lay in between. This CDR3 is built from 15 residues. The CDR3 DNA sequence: TGTGCCAGCAGTTACTCCGGGGGCCCCTACAATGAGCAGTTCTTC. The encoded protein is CASSYSGGPYNEQFF.

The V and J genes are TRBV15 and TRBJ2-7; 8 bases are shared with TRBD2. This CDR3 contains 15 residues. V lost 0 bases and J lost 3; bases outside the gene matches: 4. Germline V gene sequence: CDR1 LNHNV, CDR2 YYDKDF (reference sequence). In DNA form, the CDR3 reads TGTGCCACCAGCAGAGATGACACTAGCGGCTACGAGCAGTACTTC. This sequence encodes CATSRDDTSGYEQYF.

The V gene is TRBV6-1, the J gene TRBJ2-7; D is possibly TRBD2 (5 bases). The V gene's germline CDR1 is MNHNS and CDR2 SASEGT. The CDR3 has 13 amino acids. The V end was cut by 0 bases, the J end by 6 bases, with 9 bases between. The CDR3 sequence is CASSEARGLEQYF. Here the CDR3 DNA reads TGTGCCAGCAGTGAAGCGCGAGGGCTCGAGCAGTACTTC.

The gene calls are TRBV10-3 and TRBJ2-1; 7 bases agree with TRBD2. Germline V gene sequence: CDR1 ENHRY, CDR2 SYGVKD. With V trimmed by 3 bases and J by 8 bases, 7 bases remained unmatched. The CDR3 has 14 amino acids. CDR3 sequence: CAISEMGGRDEQFF. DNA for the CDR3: TGTGCCATCAGTGAAATGGGAGGGCGCGATGAGCAGTTCTTC.

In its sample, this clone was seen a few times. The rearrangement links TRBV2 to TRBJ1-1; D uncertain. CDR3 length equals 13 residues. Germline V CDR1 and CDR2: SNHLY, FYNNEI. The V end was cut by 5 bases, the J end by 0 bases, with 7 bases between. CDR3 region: CASSSTLNTEAFF. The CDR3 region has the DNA TGTGCCAGCAGTTCCACATTGAACACTGAAGCTTTCTTT.

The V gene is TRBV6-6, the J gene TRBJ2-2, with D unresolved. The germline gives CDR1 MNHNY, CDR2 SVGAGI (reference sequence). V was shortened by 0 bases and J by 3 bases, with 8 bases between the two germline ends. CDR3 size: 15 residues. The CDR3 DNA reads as TGTGCCAGCAGTTACTCGGACGGACACACCGGGGAGCTGTTTTTT. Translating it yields CASSYSDGHTGELFF.

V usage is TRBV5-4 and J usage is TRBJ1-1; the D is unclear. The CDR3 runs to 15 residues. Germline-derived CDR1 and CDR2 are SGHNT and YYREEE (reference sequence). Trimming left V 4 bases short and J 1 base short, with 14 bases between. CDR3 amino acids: CASSVWTVKNTEAFF. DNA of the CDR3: TGTGCCAGCAGCGTATGGACGGTAAAGAACACTGAAGCTTTCTTT.

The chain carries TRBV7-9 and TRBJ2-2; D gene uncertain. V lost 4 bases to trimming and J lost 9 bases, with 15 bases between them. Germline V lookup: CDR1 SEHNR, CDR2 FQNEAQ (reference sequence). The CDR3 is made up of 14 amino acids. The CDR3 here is CASSSSGPQRELFF. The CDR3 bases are TGTGCCAGCAGCTCATCCGGGCCCCAACGGGAGCTGTTTTTT.

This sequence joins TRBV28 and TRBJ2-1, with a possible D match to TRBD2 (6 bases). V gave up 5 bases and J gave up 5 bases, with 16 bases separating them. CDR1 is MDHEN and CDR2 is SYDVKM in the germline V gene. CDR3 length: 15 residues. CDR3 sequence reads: CASSTTSTFNNEQFF. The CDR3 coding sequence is TGTGCCAGCAGTACCACTAGCACCTTCAACAATGAGCAGTTCTTC.

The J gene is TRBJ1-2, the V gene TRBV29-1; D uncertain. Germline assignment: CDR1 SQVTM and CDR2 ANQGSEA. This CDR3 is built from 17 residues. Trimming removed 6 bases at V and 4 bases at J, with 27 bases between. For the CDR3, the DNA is TGCAGCGTCGTCGGGTCCTACGTACGGGAGGTCGGCTATGGCTACACCTTC. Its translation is CSVVGSYVREVGYGYTF.

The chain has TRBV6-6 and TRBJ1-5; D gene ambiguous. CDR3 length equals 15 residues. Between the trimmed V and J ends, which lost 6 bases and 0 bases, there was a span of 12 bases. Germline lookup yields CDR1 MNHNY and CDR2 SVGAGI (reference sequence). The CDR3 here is CASSPGVNSNQPQHF. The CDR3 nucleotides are TGTGCCAGCAGCCCCGGGGTGAATAGCAATCAGCCCCAGCATTTT.

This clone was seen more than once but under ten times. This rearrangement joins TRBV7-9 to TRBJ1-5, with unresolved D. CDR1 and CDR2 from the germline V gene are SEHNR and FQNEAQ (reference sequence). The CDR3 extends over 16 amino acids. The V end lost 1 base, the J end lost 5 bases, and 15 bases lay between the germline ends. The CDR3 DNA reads TGTGCCAGCAGCTTAGTTCAGGAAGGCCGGCATCAGCCCCAGCATTTT. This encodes CASSLVQEGRHQPQHF.

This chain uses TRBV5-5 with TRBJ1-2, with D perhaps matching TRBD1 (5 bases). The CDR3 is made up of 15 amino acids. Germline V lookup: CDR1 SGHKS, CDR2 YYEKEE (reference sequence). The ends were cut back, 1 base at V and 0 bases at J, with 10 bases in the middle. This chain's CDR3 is CASSLFSGPNYGYTF. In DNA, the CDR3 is TGTGCCAGCAGCTTGTTCTCGGGGCCTAACTATGGCTACACCTTC.

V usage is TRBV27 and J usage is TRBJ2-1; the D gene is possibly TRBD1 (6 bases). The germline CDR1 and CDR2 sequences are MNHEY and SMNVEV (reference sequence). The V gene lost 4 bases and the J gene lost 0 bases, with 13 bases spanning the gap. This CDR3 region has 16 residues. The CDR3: CASSSPDSRSYNEQFF. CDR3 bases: TGTGCCAGCAGTTCCCCGGACAGCCGCTCCTACAATGAGCAGTTCTTC.

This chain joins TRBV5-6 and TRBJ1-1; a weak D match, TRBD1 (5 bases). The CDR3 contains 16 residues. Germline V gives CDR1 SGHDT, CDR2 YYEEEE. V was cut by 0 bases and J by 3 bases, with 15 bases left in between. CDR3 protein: CASSLAVWGEDTEAFF. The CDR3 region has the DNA TGTGCCAGCAGCTTGGCGGTATGGGGGGAGGACACTGAAGCTTTCTTT.

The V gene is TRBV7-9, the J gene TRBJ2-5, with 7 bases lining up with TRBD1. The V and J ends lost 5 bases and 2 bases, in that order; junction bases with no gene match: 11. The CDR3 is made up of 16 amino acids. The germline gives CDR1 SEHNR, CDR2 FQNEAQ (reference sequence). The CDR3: CASSRGDRLIQETQYF. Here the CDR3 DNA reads TGTGCCAGCAGCCGAGGGGACAGATTGATACAAGAGACCCAGTACTTC.

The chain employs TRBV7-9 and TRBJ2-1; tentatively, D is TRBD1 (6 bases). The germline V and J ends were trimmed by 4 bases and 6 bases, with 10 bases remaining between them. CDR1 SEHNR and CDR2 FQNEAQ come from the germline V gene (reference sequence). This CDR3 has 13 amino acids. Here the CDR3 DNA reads TGTGCCAGCAGCTCCGGACAGTTCAATGAGCAGTTCTTC. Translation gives CASSSGQFNEQFF.

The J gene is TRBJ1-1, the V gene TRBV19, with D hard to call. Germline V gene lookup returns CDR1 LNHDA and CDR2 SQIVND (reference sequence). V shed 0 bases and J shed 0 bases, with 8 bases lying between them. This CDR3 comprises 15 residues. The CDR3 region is CASSIEREMNTEAFF. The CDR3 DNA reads TGTGCCAGTAGTATAGAAAGAGAAATGAACACTGAAGCTTTCTTT. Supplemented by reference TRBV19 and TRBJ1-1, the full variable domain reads DGGITQSPKYLFRKEGQNVTLSCEQNLNHDAMYWYRQDPGQGLRLIYYSQIVNDFQKGDIAEGYSVSREKKESFPLTVTSAQKNPTAFYLCASSIEREMNTEAFFGQGTRLTVV.